The entry below gives a single TCR beta chain sequence along with its context. The antigen it binds to is not known. Base qualities are not at hand, and no much larger clone is one base apart. From a lookup of the germline V gene, CDR1 and CDR2 are MGHDK and SYGVNS. Trimming removed 3 bases from V and 4 bases from J, leaving 14 bases between the germline ends. Spanning cysteine to phenylalanine, the CDR3 consists of 15 amino acids. The retained sequence is limited to the CDR3, 45 bases, with the frame set at the first base. The library came from the immunoSEQ multiplex PCR assay. A mixture of 60 forward primers for TCR Vbeta segments and 13 reverse primers for TCR Jbeta segments was used in the multiplex PCR. A multiplex PCR assay on genomic DNA amplified the CDR3 region of rearranged TCR beta genes. On the Illumina HiSeq System, the amplified TCR beta libraries were sequenced as 87-base-pair reads. Processing in the source paper ran as follows. A later analysis tallied 75 million to 95 million unique TCR beta chains across the 650 to 750 repertoires, and approximately 11 million of those chains were shared by two or more donors. Raw reads were error-corrected and collapsed into unique sequences by a nearest-neighbor algorithm in which closely related sequences were merged to remove PCR and sequencing errors. V, D and J gene segments were assigned by aligning CDR3 sequences to IMGT reference sequences. For a sequence to be retained, at least a six-nucleotide match to both a V gene segment and a J gene segment was required. A rearrangement was called productive if the CDR3 had no stop codons and remained in frame with V and J, and every other rearrangement was called non-productive. CDR3 was defined by IMGT convention, running from the second conserved V-encoded cysteine to the conserved J-encoded phenylalanine. Sequences without an unambiguous match to a single V gene segment were excluded from the earlier analysis of 450 to 650 of the donors. An earlier analysis of 587 of the donors called V segments functional above 56.7% productive rearrangements and segregating when the between-donor standard deviation exceeded 5%. A statistical classification framework was developed to diagnose cytomegalovirus status using the catalog of TCR beta chain sequences. In a later analysis, V and J genes were assigned by comparing TCR nucleotide sequences against IMGT/GENE-DB human TR gene sequences. Using the TCRdist pipeline, a later analysis assigned CDR3 sequences along with most-parsimonious VDJ recombination scenarios. In a later analysis, each TCR beta chain was defined by its CDR3 amino acid sequence together with its V-gene family, and reads without a unique V-gene family were excluded. A later analysis removed 550 to 650 highly shared, low-generation-probability nucleotide sequences to deal with suspected cross-contamination and a sequencing artifact. A later analysis calculated a clonal expansion index for each public chain from normalized within-repertoire ranks of inferred template counts. A later analysis computed generation probabilities with a VDJ recombination model fitted to out-of-frame rearrangements, and checked the results against IGoR. A later analysis scored TCR-TCR, TCR-HLA and TCR-CMV co-occurrence with hypergeometric tests, applying a repertoire-size bias correction to TCR pairs. In a later analysis, false discovery rates were estimated by permuting HLA or CMV assignments 20 times. In a later analysis, co-occurring TCRs were grouped using DBSCAN, and TCRdist sequence similarity was added for clustering within HLA-allele-positive subsets. Repertoires with fewer than 30,000 or more than 120,000 public chains were left out of co-occurrence clustering, as were a handful of repertoires with anomalous nucleotide sharing. TCRdb took this table from immuneACCESS and kept in-frame rearrangements with V and J called. Such tables lack part of the clones; where checked against another copy, unresolved V genes explain under half of the gap, and the rest is unexplained. The DNA gave D and trimming, while V, J and clone size come from that table. For this sample the table gives 150,000 to 180,000 clones, of which approximately 80% were detected only once. Together, the top ten hold roughly 13% of the sample.

These data originate in a study of cytomegalovirus exposure and HLA in healthy donors (dated by TCRdb to the late 2010s). Notes on the research overall: An earlier analysis of about 560 of the donors reported 250 to 300 Gb of sequence data and 117 million unique TCR beta sequences obtained from approximately 180 million T cells. Approximately 310 gigabases of sequencing data and 70 million to 100 million unique TCR sequences made up an early release that covered fewer than 650 HLA-typed donors. Among the roughly 400 genotyped donors, approximately 81% belonged to the genetic ancestry cluster associated with self-reported Caucasian donors. The study aimed to test whether cataloging public T cell receptors could reveal signatures of past pathogen exposure. The study profiled the T cell repertoires of around 700 subjects by immunosequencing and related them to cytomegalovirus serostatus. Besides the first cohort of roughly 640 subjects, a separate validation cohort made up of 95 to 150 different subjects was used. The study combined high-throughput TCR immunosequencing, statistical association of individual TCRs with disease status, and machine learning to predict cytomegalovirus infection status. In a later analysis, previously published TCR beta repertoires from 550 to 750 donors were re-analyzed and high-resolution HLA genotyping was added so that TCR occurrence patterns could be studied. Rather than using new phenotypic data, the later analysis identified candidate immune exposures from TCR beta sequences and from how often those sequences occurred across donors. An earlier analysis of around 580 of the donors used high-throughput TCR beta sequencing to judge whether each TCR beta V gene segment behaved as functional or pseudogenic. Donor age, sex, ethnicity and CMV serostatus were compiled together with the repertoire data. Genome-wide SNP genotypes for about 65% of the roughly 700 donors were used in a later genetic analysis, which treated that subset as a discovery cohort. All discovery cohort repertoires had been generated using a single sequencing platform. HLA typing included class I and class II loci at four-digit resolution. Typing coverage varied by locus: about 629-630 donors for A, B, C, DRB1 and DQB1; roughly 520 for DQA1; around 610 for DPA1; 400 to 480 for DPB1. Several DR-DQ haplotypes were treated as single units for association and clustering because of strong linkage in the cohort. Among over 350 genotyped donors of the cohort, an average of approximately 250,000 unique TCR beta nucleotide sequences were sequenced per donor, around 20% of them non-productive. Here is what the overall study found, with its caveats: The authors suggested that the approach could potentially be generalized to other disease states and immunological phenotypes. At a false discovery rate of 0.05, a later analysis linked 16,951 TCR beta sequences to specific HLA alleles. A later analysis found that TCR association rates varied across HLA loci, with DRB1 alleles showing the most associated TCRs and HLA-C alleles the fewest. Compared with equally common non-associated chains, HLA-associated TCR beta chains in a later analysis were more clonally expanded and had lower generation probabilities. Because HLA typing was unavailable for some donors at each locus, only the typed subset was used in association tests. A later genetic analysis associated a missense DCLRE1C variant with V-gene and J-gene trimming of TCR beta chains, and an independent cohort replicated the association. A further reported finding was that TCR beta sequences accurately predicted the HLA-A and HLA-B alleles for most subjects in the first cohort. In the study, 150 to 200 TCR beta chains were listed as associated with cytomegalovirus. According to a later genetic analysis, donors in an Asian-associated ancestry cluster had fewer N-insertions in productive TCRs than the approximately 630-donor mean. Because the 87-base-pair reads could not distinguish some IMGT-functional V segments, including TRBV6-2 and TRBV6-3, those segments were excluded. Most TCR sequences were seen in very few donors, while some public TCRs were found in many individuals. In an earlier analysis of more than 450 of the donors, most TCR beta V segments were observed in productive rearrangements about 87% or about 30% of the time, broadly matching IMGT annotations. According to a later analysis, parvovirus B19, influenza, CMV and Epstein-Barr virus appeared linked to several top co-occurrence clusters. The cohort was sequenced for TCR beta chains only, and without alpha or paired-chain data the features that could be detected were limited. When HLA alleles, especially DR and DQ, strongly co-occurred, attributing TCR associations to individual alleles was difficult. Most CMV-associated TCR beta chains appeared to be HLA-restricted in a later analysis, and the HLA associations seemed to be driven largely by CMV exposure. The sequencing pipeline was judged likely to have produced a cluster of highly shared sequence variants as a technical artifact. The earlier analysis of a few hundred of the donors excluded roughly 17 rarely observed V segments, including chromosome 9 orphons, because counts were too low. In vitro tests confirmed that a few of the cytomegalovirus-associated TCR beta chains recognize cytomegalovirus antigens. Presence/absence analyses assumed roughly uniform sequencing depth across donors, an assumption that may not hold. The only immune exposure information available for the cohort was CMV serostatus. The classifier was reported to diagnose cytomegalovirus status with high specificity and sensitivity in both the original cohort and the validation cohort. Correlated functional status among segregating V segments might reflect linkage disequilibrium, but an unknown experimental factor could not be ruled out.

The cohort comprised 666 healthy bone marrow donors. All cohort members were sampled while nominally healthy, although unrecorded immune exposures were likely present. The donor tested CMV seropositive, placing the donor among the 290 or so seropositive members of the cohort. Every donor gave a peripheral blood sample, and the peripheral blood mononuclear cells from that sample were used for TCR beta sequencing. Genomic DNA was extracted from the blood cell samples with the Qiagen DNeasy Blood Extraction Kit. Recombination connected TRBV25-1 to TRBJ2-3, with a weak D call of TRBD2 (6 bases match). The origin of this receptor is a man in his thirties or forties in good health and CMV-seropositive. Sequencing input: PBMCs. The DNA reads as follows: TGTGCCAGCAGTGATGCGGGGCGCGTATCAGATACGCAGTATTTT. Its protein is CASSDAGRVSDTQYF.